These 12 T cell receptor beta chains originate from one sample sequenced in a study of siplizumab effects on memory and regulatory T cells. Profiling relied on immunoSEQ multiplex PCR, and the TCRdb table lists in-frame clones only, not all of them. The sample lists more than 95,000 clones, 93% seen once, with roughly 0.59% in the top ten. Specimen: Tregs sorted from blood. The receptors stem from a human donor in good health.

Turning to this clone: Other nucleotide sequences in the sample specify the same CDR3. V and J are TRBV2 and TRBJ2-5, with 7 bases identical to TRBD2. The germline CDR1 and CDR2 sequences are SNHLY and FYNNEI. Unmatched junction bases numbered 0, after V lost 3 bases and J lost 5 bases. The CDR3 is made up of 12 amino acids. CDR3 sequence reads: CASSEGGETQYF. CDR3 nucleotide sequence: TGTGCCAGCAGTGAGGGGGGGGAGACCCAGTACTTC. Full variable domain (remainder filled in from reference TRBV2 and TRBJ2-5): EPEVTQTPSHQVTQMGQEVILRCVPISNHLYFYWYRQILGQKVEFLVSFYNNEISEKSEIFDDQFSVERPDGSNFTLKIRSTKLEDSAMYFCASSEGGETQYFGPGTRLLVL.

V is TRBV29-1 and J is TRBJ1-3; D is unresolved. Germline V CDR1 and CDR2: SQVTM, ANQGSEA. Trimming took 7 bases from V and 0 from J, leaving 7 bases between them. The CDR3 is 12 amino acids. The CDR3 is CSASSSGNTIYF. CDR3 DNA: TGCAGCGCCTCGTCCTCTGGAAACACCATATATTTT. The whole variable domain, remainder taken from reference TRBV29-1 and TRBJ1-3, is SAVISQKPSRDICQRGTSLTIQCQVDSQVTMMFWYRQQPGQSLTLIATANQGSEATYESGFVIDKFPISRPNLTFSTLTVSNMSPEDSSIYLCSASSSGNTIYFGEGSWLTVV.

This chain joins TRBV5-6 and TRBJ2-1; D possibly matches TRBD1 or TRBD2 (6 bases each). Trimming took off 0 bases at V and 5 bases at J, with 12 bases between the two ends. Germline assignment: CDR1 SGHDT and CDR2 YYEEEE. This CDR3 is 15 amino acids long. CDR3 region: CASSLAGAGNNEQFF. CDR3 nucleotide sequence: TGTGCCAGCAGCTTGGCGGGGGCCGGGAACAATGAGCAGTTCTTC. Combining the CDR3 with reference TRBV5-6 and TRBJ2-1 gives the whole variable domain DAGVTQSPTHLIKTRGQQVTLRCSPKSGHDTVSWYQQALGQGPQFIFQYYEEEERQRGNFPDRFSGHQFPNYSSELNVNALLLGDSALYLCASSLAGAGNNEQFFGPGTRLTVL.

V is TRBV28 and J is TRBJ1-5, with a tentative D call TRBD1 (5 bases). V was clipped by 6 bases and J by 2 bases, with 14 bases between them. From germline, CDR1 is MDHEN and CDR2 SYDVKM. CDR3 size: 15 residues. DNA for the CDR3: TGTGCCAGCAGATTGGGGGGGGGAGGCAATCAGCCCCAGCATTTT. As protein: CASRLGGGGNQPQHF.

The chain carries TRBV6-1 and TRBJ1-5; D perhaps matches TRBD1 (5 bases). V lost 11 bases and J 4 bases, leaving 15 bases between the germline ends. The CDR3 is made up of 13 amino acids. Germline CDR1 reads MNHNS; CDR2 reads SASEGT. CDR3 sequence: CASCRGWNQPQHF. The CDR3 nucleotides read TGTGCCTCCTGTCGGGGGTGGAATCAGCCCCAGCATTTT.

The CDR3, as DNA: TGTGCCAGCAGTCGAGCGGGAGGTTGGGAGACCCAGTACTTC. Its translation is CASSRAGGWETQYF. The gene calls are TRBV6-6 and TRBJ2-5; 9 bases align to TRBD2. Germline assignment: CDR1 MNHNY and CDR2 SVGAGI (reference sequence). V trimming: 5 bases; J trimming: 5 bases; junction bases outside the gene matches: 6. The CDR3 loop spans 14 amino acids.

The rearrangement uses TRBV9 and TRBJ2-7; maybe TRBD2 (5 bases). The length of the CDR3 is 15 residues. V was shortened by 0 bases and J by 2 bases, with 12 bases between the two germline ends. The germline CDR1 and CDR2 sequences are SGDLS and YYNGEE. CDR3 sequence (DNA): TGTGCCAGCAGCGTAGGGGAAGCGGAGGCCTACGAGCAGTACTTC. It translates to CASSVGEAEAYEQYF.

CDR3 in amino acids: CASSRIGELFF. The CDR3 DNA reads as TGTGCCAGCAGCCGGATCGGGGAGCTGTTTTTT. The chain employs TRBV6-1 and TRBJ2-2; D not certain. V shed 6 bases and J shed 7 bases, with 6 bases lying between them. The CDR3 spans 11 residues. Germline V lookup: CDR1 MNHNS, CDR2 SASEGT.

The DNA of the CDR3 is TGTGCCAGTAGTATTTTGAGTCATCAAGAGACCCAGTACTTC. Amino acid sequence: CASSILSHQETQYF. This chain uses TRBV19 with TRBJ2-5, with no clear D. The CDR3 spans 14 residues. Germline loops: CDR1 LNHDA, CDR2 SQIVND (reference sequence). V gave up 3 bases and J gave up 2 bases, with 10 bases separating them.

The V and J genes are TRBV14 and TRBJ2-3; 13 bases align to TRBD2. Trimming cost V 6 bases and J 5 bases; bases outside gene matches: 5. The CDR3 runs 15 residues. The germline V gene has CDR1 SGHDN and CDR2 FVKESK. The CDR3 spells CASRRLAGGKDTQYF. Written as DNA, the CDR3 is TGTGCCAGCAGGCGACTAGCGGGAGGTAAAGATACGCAGTATTTT.

The chain combines TRBV9 with TRBJ1-2, with 8 bases fitting TRBD1. Trimming at V came to 0 bases and at J to 8 bases, leaving 6 bases not matched to a gene. Germline values: CDR1 SGDLS, CDR2 YYNGEE. The CDR3 runs to 14 residues. DNA for the CDR3: TGTGCCAGCAGCGTAGGGTACGACAGGGGCGGCTACACCTTC. Residues: CASSVGYDRGGYTF.

This clone was seen once. CDR3 sequence: CASSLITRDQPQHF. For the CDR3, the DNA is TGTGCCAGTAGTCTAATTACAAGAGACCAGCCCCAGCATTTT. This chain connects TRBV19 to TRBJ1-5; D is unresolved. V lost 5 bases and J 7 bases, leaving 15 bases between the germline ends. Germline CDR1 and CDR2: LNHDA and SQIVND (reference sequence). CDR3 size: 14 residues.